The 6 T cell receptor beta chains in this list originate from one sample, sequenced in a study of cytomegalovirus exposure and HLA in healthy donors (dated by TCRdb to 2016 to 2017). Library preparation was by the immunoSEQ multiplex PCR assay. For the multiplex PCR, a mixture combining 60 forward primers for TCR Vbeta segments and 13 reverse primers for TCR Jbeta segments was used. Held by TCRdb, this immuneACCESS table contains in-frame sequences only and omits some clones. Under half of the omission traces to an unresolved V gene where checked; the cause of the rest is unknown. The sample records 140,000 to 150,000 clones, around 80% of which are singletons. Clones ranked in the top ten supply under 3% of the sample. Material for sequencing was PBMCs. These receptors were collected from a female donor in good health and CMV-seronegative.

The chain links TRBV5-1 to TRBJ1-1; TRBD1 agrees at 8 bases. The V gene's germline CDR1 is SGHRS and CDR2 YFSETQ. V gave up 0 bases and J gave up 5 bases; unmatched junction bases: 6. The CDR3 is 15 residues long. The CDR3 DNA is TGCGCCAGCAGCTTGGAGACAGGGGCGGGGACTGAAGCTTTCTTT. Translated: CASSLETGAGTEAFF. The complete variable domain, with remaining parts taken from reference TRBV5-1 and TRBJ1-1, reads KAGVTQTPRYLIKTRGQQVTLSCSPISGHRSVSWYQQTPGQGLQFLFEYFSETQRNKGNFPGRFSGRQFSNSRSEMNVSTLELGDSALYLCASSLETGAGTEAFFGQGTRLTVV.

This rearrangement joins TRBV11-1 to TRBJ1-4; 7 nucleotides match TRBD1. This CDR3 contains 15 residues. Germline assignment: CDR1 SGHAT and CDR2 FQDESV (reference sequence). With 5 bases clipped from V and 0 bases from J, the junction kept 3 bases outside the gene matches. CDR3 sequence (DNA): TGTGCCAGCAGCCGAGGGACAGCAACTAATGAAAAACTGTTTTTT. Encoded protein: CASSRGTATNEKLFF.

This clone was seen a few times. This chain links TRBV5-8 with TRBJ1-5, with D perhaps matching TRBD1 (6 bases). Trimming left V 2 bases short and J 7 bases short, with 16 bases between. Germline lookup yields CDR1 SGHTS and CDR2 YDEGEE. The CDR3 is 15 residues long. CDR3 loop: CASSFRGARQQPQHF. The CDR3 region has the DNA TGTGCCAGCAGCTTTCGGGGGGCGCGTCAACAGCCCCAGCATTTT.

The V call is TRBV2, the J call TRBJ2-5; tentatively, D is TRBD2 (6 bases). The CDR3 extends over 14 amino acids. With 6 bases removed from V and 2 bases from J, the gap between germline ends came to 13 bases. CDR1 SNHLY and CDR2 FYNNEI come from the germline V gene. The CDR3 sequence: CASRRDFPQETQYF. CDR3 DNA sequence: TGTGCCAGCAGACGGGACTTCCCACAAGAGACCCAGTACTTC.

The chain recombines TRBV11-3 with TRBJ2-1; perhaps TRBD1 as D (7 bases). Germline V gene data show CDR1 as SGHNT and CDR2 as YENEEA. The ends were cut back, 5 bases at V and 8 bases at J, with 16 bases in the middle. The CDR3 has 14 residues. The DNA for the CDR3 is TGTGCCAGCAGCGGTGGGGGGACAGACTATGAGCAGTTCTTC. The encoded protein is CASSGGGTDYEQFF.

CDR3 coding DNA: TGTGCCAGCAGTGTCAGGGAGGACTATGGCTACACCTTC. This gives the protein CASSVREDYGYTF. This rearrangement joins TRBV6-1 to TRBJ1-2, with a possible D match to TRBD1 (5 bases). V was trimmed by 4 bases and J by 3 bases, leaving 9 bases between them. The CDR3 sequence is 13 residues long. Germline assignment: CDR1 MNHNS and CDR2 SASEGT.